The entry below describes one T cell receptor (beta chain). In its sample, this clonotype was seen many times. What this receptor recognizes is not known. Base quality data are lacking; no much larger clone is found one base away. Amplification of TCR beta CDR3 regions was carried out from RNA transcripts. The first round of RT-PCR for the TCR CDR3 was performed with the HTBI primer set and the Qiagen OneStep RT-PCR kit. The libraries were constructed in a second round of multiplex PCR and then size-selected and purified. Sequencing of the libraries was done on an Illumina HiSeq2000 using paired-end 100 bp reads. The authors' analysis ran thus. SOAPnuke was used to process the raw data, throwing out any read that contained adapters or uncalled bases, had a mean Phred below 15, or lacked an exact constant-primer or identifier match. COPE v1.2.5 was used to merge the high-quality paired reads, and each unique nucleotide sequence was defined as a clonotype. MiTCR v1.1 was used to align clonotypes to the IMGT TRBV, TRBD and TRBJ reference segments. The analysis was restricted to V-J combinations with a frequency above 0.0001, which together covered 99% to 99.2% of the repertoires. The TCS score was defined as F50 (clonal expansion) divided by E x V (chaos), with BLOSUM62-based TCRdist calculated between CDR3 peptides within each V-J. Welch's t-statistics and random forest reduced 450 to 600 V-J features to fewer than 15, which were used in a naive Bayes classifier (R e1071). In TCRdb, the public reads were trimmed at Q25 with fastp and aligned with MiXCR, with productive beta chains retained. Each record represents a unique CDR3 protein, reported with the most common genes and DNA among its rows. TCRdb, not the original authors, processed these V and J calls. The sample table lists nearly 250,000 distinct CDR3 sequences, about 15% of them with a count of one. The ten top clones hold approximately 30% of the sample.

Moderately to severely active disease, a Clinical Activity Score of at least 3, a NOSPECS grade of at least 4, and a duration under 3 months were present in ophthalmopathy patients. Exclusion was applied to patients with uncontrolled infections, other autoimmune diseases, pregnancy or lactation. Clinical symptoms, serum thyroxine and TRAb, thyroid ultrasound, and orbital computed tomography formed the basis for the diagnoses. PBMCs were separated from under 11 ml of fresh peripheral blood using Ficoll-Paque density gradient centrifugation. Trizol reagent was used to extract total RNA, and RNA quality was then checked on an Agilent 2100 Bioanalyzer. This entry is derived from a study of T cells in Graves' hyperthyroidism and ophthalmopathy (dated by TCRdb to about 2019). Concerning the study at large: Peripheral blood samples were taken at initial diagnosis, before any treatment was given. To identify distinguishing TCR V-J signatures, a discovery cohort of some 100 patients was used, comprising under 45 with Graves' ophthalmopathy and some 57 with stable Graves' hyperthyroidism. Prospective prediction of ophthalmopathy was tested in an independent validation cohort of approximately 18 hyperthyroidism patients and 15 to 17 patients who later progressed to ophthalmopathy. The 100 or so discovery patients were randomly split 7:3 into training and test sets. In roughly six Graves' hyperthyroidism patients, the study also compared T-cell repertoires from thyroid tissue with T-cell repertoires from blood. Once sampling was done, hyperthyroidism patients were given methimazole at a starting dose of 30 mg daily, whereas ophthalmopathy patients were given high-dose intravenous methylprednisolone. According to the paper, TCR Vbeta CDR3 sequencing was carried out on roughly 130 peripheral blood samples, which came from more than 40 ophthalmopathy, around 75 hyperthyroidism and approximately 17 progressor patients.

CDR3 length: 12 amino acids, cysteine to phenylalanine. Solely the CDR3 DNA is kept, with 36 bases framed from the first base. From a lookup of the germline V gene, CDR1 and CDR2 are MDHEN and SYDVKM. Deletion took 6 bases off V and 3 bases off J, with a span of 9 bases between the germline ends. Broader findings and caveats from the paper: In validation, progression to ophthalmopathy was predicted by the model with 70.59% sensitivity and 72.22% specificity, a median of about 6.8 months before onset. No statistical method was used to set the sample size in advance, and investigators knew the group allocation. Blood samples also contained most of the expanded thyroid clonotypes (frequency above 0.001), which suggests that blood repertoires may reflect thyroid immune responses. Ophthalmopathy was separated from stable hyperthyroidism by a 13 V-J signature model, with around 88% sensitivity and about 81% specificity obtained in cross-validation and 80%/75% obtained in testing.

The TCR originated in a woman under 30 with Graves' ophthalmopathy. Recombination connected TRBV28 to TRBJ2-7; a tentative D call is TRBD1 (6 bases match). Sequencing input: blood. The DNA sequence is TGTGCCAGCAGGGACAGACTCTACGAGCAGTACTTC. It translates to CASRDRLYEQYF.